This entry lists 14 T cell receptor beta chains sequenced from one sample in a study of early T cells in non-severe SARS-CoV-2 infection. TCRdb ran MiXCR on the 5' RACE reads and lists one entry per CDR3 protein. This sample has roughly 51,000 distinct CDR3 sequences, with more than 5.5% found just once. The specimen comprised whole blood, sampled at baseline. These receptors all come from an adult who was a healthcare worker with PCR-confirmed SARS-CoV-2 infection or an uninfected control (not recorded which).

This chain joins TRBV9 and TRBJ2-3, with 8 bases identical to TRBD1. There are 16 residues in the CDR3. Trimming removed 0 bases from V and 3 bases from J; junction bases left unmatched: 6. Germline V gene sequence: CDR1 SGDLS, CDR2 YYNGEE. CDR3 amino acids: CASSVAGRGLTDTQYF. CDR3 bases: TGTGCCAGCAGCGTAGCCGGCAGGGGGCTGACAGATACGCAGTATTTT.

This clonotype came up many times. The chain recombines TRBV10-2 with TRBJ2-1; D gene unclear. This CDR3 contains 12 residues. The V gene's germline CDR1 is WSHSY and CDR2 SAAADI. V dropped 3 bases and J dropped 4 bases, with 4 bases sitting between them. The CDR3 loop reads CASSDRYNEQFF. As DNA, the CDR3 is TGCGCCAGCAGTGACAGATACAATGAGCAGTTCTTC.

The table lists this clonotype with many counts. V gene TRBV3-1 combines with J gene TRBJ2-1; 10 bases line up with TRBD2. Germline V gene lookup returns CDR1 LGHDT and CDR2 YNNKEL (reference sequence). The CDR3 length is 14 residues. V lost 4 bases to trimming and J lost 7 bases; unmatched junction nucleotides: 4. The CDR3 bases are TGTGCCAGCAGCCGAAGCGGGGGGGTTAATGAGCAGTTCTTC. Translation gives CASSRSGGVNEQFF.

In its sample, this clonotype was seen a few times. The V and J genes are TRBV7-2 and TRBJ2-3; possibly TRBD2 for D (6 bases). Trimming pared 5 bases from V and 4 bases from J, leaving 19 bases between. Germline V lookup: CDR1 SGHTA, CDR2 FQGNSA. There are 16 residues in the CDR3. This CDR3 is CASSRLPDYTADTQYF. The CDR3 bases are TGTGCCAGCAGCCGCCTCCCGGACTACACTGCAGATACGCAGTATTTT.

This clonotype was detected many times. V gene TRBV11-2 combines with J gene TRBJ2-6, with D perhaps matching TRBD1 (6 bases). V lost 3 bases, J lost 0 bases, and 12 bases lay in between. The CDR3 has 17 amino acids. Germline V lookup: CDR1 SGHAT, CDR2 FQNNGV. CDR3 protein: CASSFRDTGSGANVLTF. The CDR3 nucleotides read TGTGCCAGCAGCTTTCGGGACACAGGCTCTGGGGCCAACGTCCTGACTTTC.

In its sample, this clonotype was seen a few times. A junction boundary mismatches the germline segment, possibly from a read error. V usage is TRBV20-1 and J usage is TRBJ1-1, with no clear D. Germline V CDR1 and CDR2: DFQATT, SNEGSKA (reference sequence). The CDR3 is 13 amino acids. This CDR3 is CSARDKWNTEAFF. The CDR3 DNA is TGCAGTGCTAGAGATAAGTGGAACACTGAAGCTTTTTTT.

This clonotype was counted at least ten times. This rearrangement joins TRBV7-2 to TRBJ1-1, with 9 bases matching TRBD1. The CDR3 totals 15 residues. From germline, CDR1 is SGHTA and CDR2 FQGNSA. With 5 bases clipped from V and 7 bases from J, the junction kept 11 bases outside the gene matches. Written as DNA, the CDR3 is TGTGCCAGCAGCCCGAAGGCCGGGACAGGGATTGAAGCTTTCTTT. As protein: CASSPKAGTGIEAFF. Full variable domain (remainder filled in from reference TRBV7-2 and TRBJ1-1): GAGVSQSPSNKVTEKGKDVELRCDPISGHTALYWYRQSLGQGLEFLIYFQGNSAPDKSGLPSDRFSAERTGGSVSTLTIQRTQQEDSAVYLCASSPKAGTGIEAFFGQGTRLTVV.

The rearrangement uses TRBV9 and TRBJ2-7; D ambiguous. V was clipped by 0 bases and J by 10 bases, with 17 bases between them. The germline V gene has CDR1 SGDLS and CDR2 YYNGEE. The CDR3 totals 14 residues. For the CDR3, the DNA is TGTGCCAGCAGCGTAGGTCAGACCCCGTTAAATCAGTACTTC. It yields the protein CASSVGQTPLNQYF.

As for this clonotype: A much bigger clone sits one base away, suggesting this may be a read error. The chain uses TRBV12-3 or TRBV12-4 and TRBJ2-7; D uncertain. The CDR3 has 10 amino acids. Trimming removed 8 bases from V and 3 bases from J, with 5 bases in between. The CDR3 sequence: CASGFYEQYF. The CDR3 DNA follows: TGTGCCAGCGGATTCTACGAGCAGTACTTC.

Many counts were recorded for this clonotype. The chain joins TRBV6-5 to TRBJ1-3; D gene uncertain. The ends were cut back, 0 bases at V and 1 base at J, with 10 bases in the middle. Per germline, CDR1 MNHEY and CDR2 SVGAGI. CDR3 length: 16 amino acids. Here the CDR3 DNA reads TGTGCCAGCAGTTACTCGATGGTTCCATCTGGAAACACCATATATTTT. This codes for CASSYSMVPSGNTIYF.

The table lists this clonotype with a few counts. This rearrangement joins TRBV29-1 to TRBJ1-1; no reliable D call. Trimming removed 4 bases at V and 4 bases at J, with 13 bases between. Germline values: CDR1 SQVTM, CDR2 ANQGSEA. The CDR3 loop spans 13 amino acids. The CDR3 DNA reads as TGCAGCGTTGTCGAGGGAAGAGGCACTGAAGCTTTCTTT. Its translation is CSVVEGRGTEAFF.

The chain has TRBV6-1 and TRBJ1-5; 7 positions match TRBD1. CDR3 size: 15 residues. Germline V lookup: CDR1 MNHNS, CDR2 SASEGT. J was trimmed by 2 bases and V by 4 bases; bases with no gene match: 5. CDR3 in amino acids: CASSVDRAGNQPQHF. The CDR3 nucleotides are TGTGCCAGCAGTGTCGACAGGGCGGGCAATCAGCCCCAGCATTTT.

In its sample, this clonotype was seen many times. The chain is built from TRBV7-2 and TRBJ2-3; D is unclear. Trimming took 4 bases from V and 0 from J, leaving 8 bases between them. CDR3 length: 14 residues. The germline CDR1 and CDR2 sequences are SGHTA and FQGNSA. As DNA, the CDR3 is TGTGCCAGCAGCTCAGACGTTAGCACAGATACGCAGTATTTT. It yields the protein CASSSDVSTDTQYF.

The V gene is TRBV30, the J gene TRBJ1-1; D is ambiguous. The ends were cut back, 0 bases at V and 1 base at J, with 12 bases in the middle. The CDR3 loop spans 15 amino acids. CDR1 and CDR2 from the germline V gene are GTSNPN and SVGIG (reference sequence). The CDR3 DNA reads TGTGCCTGGAGTGTAACTTTGTCGGGGAACACTGAAGCTTTCTTT. It codes for CAWSVTLSGNTEAFF.